The T cell receptor beta chain described here comes from a study of blood T cell repertoires in COVID-19 (dated by TCRdb to the early 2020s). Context from the whole study: Samples covering the acute and convalescent phases of COVID-19 were provided by collaborators in the United States, Italy and Spain. Subjects who had been exposed to COVID-19, were actively infected with it, or had recovered from it provided the deeply sampled blood TCRbeta repertoires that made up the dataset. Sample metadata almost always included a de-identified subject ID, COVID-19 status, age in years and sex. HLA class I and class II types, where available, came from metadata supplied by the sample provider rather than from assay-based typing. The samples were drawn from the first 160 participants of the ongoing ImmuneRACE study and from 950 to 1,500 subjects provided by 6 global collaborators. The prospective study material was composed of cDNA or gDNA derived from T cells, B-cell-depleted T cells, or PBMCs. A freely available public database, intended as a resource for researchers studying the immune response to SARS-CoV-2, is where the repertoires were released.

V is pared back by 4 bases and J by 2 bases, with 12 bases lying between the germline termini. The CDR3 starts with the cysteine, ends with the phenylalanine, and has 14 residues. Only CDR3 DNA remains: 42 bases, in frame from the first base. Looking up the germline V gene yields CDR1 SGHTA and CDR2 FQGNSA. With regard to this clone: Its antigen specificity is not known. The sample holds no much larger clone one base away, and base qualities are not on file.

TCRbeta CDR3 regions were amplified from genomic DNA using the immunoSEQ Assay, a bias-controlled multiplex PCR. In the paper's pipeline: The number of nucleated cells in each sample was estimated from the amplification of reference gene primers within the assay. To quantify the absolute abundance of each unique TCRbeta CDR3 rearrangement, sequence reads were collapsed and filtered. For each sample, productive Simpson clonality was calculated by taking the square root of Simpson's diversity index across productive rearrangements. TCRdb took this table from immuneACCESS and kept in-frame rearrangements with V and J called. Such tables lack part of the clones; where checked against another copy, unresolved V genes explain under half of the gap, and the rest is unexplained. From that table come the V and J calls and clone size; the DNA was used to work out D and trimming. The table for this sample lists roughly 320,000 clones; over 80% of them were counted only once. The top ten hold around 5.8% of the sample.

At one collaborating source in Seattle, patients were enrolled during active infection and were followed longitudinally through the course of disease. Whole blood was collected in K2EDTA tubes by collaborating institutions according to the institutions' own protocols. Collaborator samples were shipped for TCRbeta analysis as frozen whole blood, isolated PBMCs, or DNA extracted from either sample type. Overall study outcomes, separate from this receptor: The amount of clinical and demographic metadata varied by source and participant and was provided uncurated.

The chain couples TRBV7-2 to TRBJ2-7; the D gene identity is not certain. This TCR derives from a woman in her 50s with COVID-19, enrolled during active disease. The sample comprised peripheral blood. In nucleotide form, the sequence is TGTGCCAGCAGCTCCCGATTCAGTGCCTACGAGCAGTACTTC. The translation is CASSSRFSAYEQYF.